This is a list of T cell receptor beta chains from one sample in a study of cytomegalovirus exposure and HLA in healthy donors. Only in-frame clones appear in the TCRdb table, and some are missing; sequencing was by immunoSEQ multiplex PCR. The listing contains 200,000 to 250,000 clones. Input material: PBMCs. Source of these receptors: a girl aged 2 to 9 in good health and CMV-seropositive. Each CDR3 is given with its conserved first and last residue. The order of the fields is D gene, V gene, CDR3 length, J gene, CDR3 protein, CDR3 DNA. D genes are given only for firm matches.

d_call: -
v_call: TRBV5-1
cdr3_length: 15
j_call: TRBJ1-5
cdr3_aa: CASSLDSNSNQPQHF
cdr3_nt: TGCGCCAGCAGCTTGGACAGTAATAGCAATCAGCCCCAGCATTTT

d_call: -
v_call: TRBV7-3
cdr3_length: 16
j_call: TRBJ2-3
cdr3_aa: CASSPTGLSSTDTQYF
cdr3_nt: TGTGCCAGCAGCCCAACGGGACTCTCTAGCACAGATACGCAGTATTTT

d_call: -
v_call: TRBV6-6
cdr3_length: 16
j_call: TRBJ2-7
cdr3_aa: CASSSRESSDSYEQYF
cdr3_nt: TGTGCCAGCAGCTCACGTGAGAGTAGCGACTCCTACGAGCAGTACTTC

d_call: TRBD2
v_call: TRBV6-5
cdr3_length: 16
j_call: TRBJ2-7
cdr3_aa: CASSYGWREGAYEQYF
cdr3_nt: TGTGCCAGCAGTTACGGGTGGCGGGAGGGGGCTTACGAGCAGTACTTC

d_call: TRBD1
v_call: TRBV28
cdr3_length: 13
j_call: TRBJ1-2
cdr3_aa: CASSFEGAEGYTF
cdr3_nt: TGTGCCAGCAGTTTCGAGGGGGCTGAGGGCTACACCTTC

d_call: -
v_call: TRBV27
cdr3_length: 12
j_call: TRBJ1-2
cdr3_aa: CASRGRGYGYTF
cdr3_nt: TGTGCCAGCAGGGGCCGGGGCTATGGCTACACCTTC

d_call: -
v_call: TRBV6-1
cdr3_length: 13
j_call: TRBJ2-2
cdr3_aa: CASSLEETGELFF
cdr3_nt: TGTGCCAGCAGTTTAGAAGAAACCGGGGAGCTGTTTTTT

d_call: -
v_call: TRBV6-5
cdr3_length: 14
j_call: TRBJ2-1
cdr3_aa: CASSPRAGESEQFF
cdr3_nt: TGTGCCAGCTCCCCGAGGGCAGGGGAGAGTGAGCAGTTCTTC

d_call: -
v_call: TRBV5-1
cdr3_length: 20
j_call: TRBJ2-3
cdr3_aa: CASSPQKGGIGTIKTDTQYF
cdr3_nt: TGCGCCAGCAGCCCCCAAAAAGGGGGAATCGGGACAATCAAGACAGATACGCAGTATTTT

d_call: -
v_call: TRBV28
cdr3_length: 13
j_call: TRBJ2-2
cdr3_aa: CASSLDSPGELFF
cdr3_nt: TGTGCCAGCAGTTTAGACAGTCCCGGGGAGCTGTTTTTT

d_call: TRBD1
v_call: TRBV7-9
cdr3_length: 17
j_call: TRBJ2-7
cdr3_aa: CASSLGTQGTGVYEQYF
cdr3_nt: TGTGCCAGCAGCTTGGGGACACAAGGGACAGGGGTCTACGAGCAGTACTTC

d_call: -
v_call: TRBV19
cdr3_length: 18
j_call: TRBJ1-5
cdr3_aa: CASSIGQTMGYGNQPQHF
cdr3_nt: TGTGCCAGTAGTATCGGACAGACAATGGGGTATGGCAATCAGCCCCAGCATTTT

d_call: TRBD1
v_call: TRBV2
cdr3_length: 14
j_call: TRBJ1-2
cdr3_aa: CASSRTGNHYGYTF
cdr3_nt: TGTGCCAGCAGCAGGACAGGGAATCACTATGGCTACACCTTC

d_call: TRBD2
v_call: TRBV7-9
cdr3_length: 16
j_call: TRBJ2-1
cdr3_aa: CASSARLAGSYNEQFF
cdr3_nt: TGTGCCAGCAGCGCTCGACTAGCGGGGTCCTACAATGAGCAGTTCTTC

d_call: TRBD1
v_call: TRBV6-1
cdr3_length: 12
j_call: TRBJ1-2
cdr3_aa: CASSERTGGYTF
cdr3_nt: TGTGCCAGCAGTGAAAGGACAGGGGGCTACACCTTC

d_call: TRBD2
v_call: TRBV6-6
cdr3_length: 15
j_call: TRBJ2-1
cdr3_aa: CASSQREPNYNEQFF
cdr3_nt: TGTGCCAGCAGCCAGCGGGAACCAAACTACAATGAGCAGTTCTTC

d_call: TRBD1
v_call: TRBV28
cdr3_length: 15
j_call: TRBJ1-1
cdr3_aa: CASSVPGQGRTEAFF
cdr3_nt: TGTGCCAGCAGCGTCCCGGGACAGGGGAGGACTGAAGCTTTCTTT

d_call: -
v_call: TRBV6-1
cdr3_length: 15
j_call: TRBJ2-5
cdr3_aa: CASSTHVGDLETQYF
cdr3_nt: TGTGCCAGCAGTACACACGTAGGGGATTTGGAGACCCAGTACTTC

d_call: TRBD1
v_call: TRBV5-1
cdr3_length: 17
j_call: TRBJ2-1
cdr3_aa: CASSLATGGQSYNEQFF
cdr3_nt: TGCGCCAGCAGCTTGGCGACAGGGGGCCAATCCTACAATGAGCAGTTCTTC

d_call: -
v_call: TRBV27
cdr3_length: 12
j_call: TRBJ1-2
cdr3_aa: CASRGVNYGYTF
cdr3_nt: TGTGCCAGCAGGGGCGTTAACTATGGCTACACCTTC

d_call: -
v_call: TRBV6-6
cdr3_length: 12
j_call: TRBJ1-2
cdr3_aa: CASSYAQGGYTF
cdr3_nt: TGTGCCAGCAGTTACGCCCAGGGAGGCTACACCTTC

d_call: -
v_call: TRBV5-1
cdr3_length: 14
j_call: TRBJ2-5
cdr3_aa: CASCQGRGQETQYF
cdr3_nt: TGCGCCAGCTGCCAGGGGCGCGGTCAAGAGACCCAGTACTTC

d_call: TRBD2
v_call: TRBV10-1
cdr3_length: 17
j_call: TRBJ2-1
cdr3_aa: CASSEQGHSGGAHEQFF
cdr3_nt: TGCGCCAGCAGTGAACAGGGACATAGCGGGGGGGCCCATGAGCAGTTCTTC

d_call: -
v_call: TRBV5-4
cdr3_length: 13
j_call: TRBJ2-5
cdr3_aa: CASSPATKETQYF
cdr3_nt: TGTGCCAGCAGCCCGGCTACTAAAGAGACCCAGTACTTC

d_call: TRBD1
v_call: TRBV19
cdr3_length: 16
j_call: TRBJ1-5
cdr3_aa: CASSPTGSRGNQPQHF
cdr3_nt: TGTGCCAGTAGCCCGACAGGGAGTAGGGGCAATCAGCCCCAGCATTTT

d_call: TRBD1
v_call: TRBV28
cdr3_length: 15
j_call: TRBJ2-7
cdr3_aa: CASKMQGASFYEQYF
cdr3_nt: TGTGCCAGCAAGATGCAGGGGGCGAGCTTTTACGAGCAGTACTTC

d_call: -
v_call: TRBV28
cdr3_length: 10
j_call: TRBJ2-4
cdr3_aa: CASTQATQYF
cdr3_nt: TGTGCCAGCACCCAAGCGACTCAGTACTTC

d_call: -
v_call: TRBV5-4
cdr3_length: 15
j_call: TRBJ1-1
cdr3_aa: CASSLPRTGNTEAFF
cdr3_nt: TGTGCCAGCAGCTTGCCTAGGACGGGAAACACTGAAGCTTTCTTT

d_call: -
v_call: TRBV6-6
cdr3_length: 16
j_call: TRBJ1-2
cdr3_aa: CASSYSSQAIPRGYTF
cdr3_nt: TGTGCCAGCAGTTACTCGAGTCAGGCGATCCCGCGCGGCTACACCTTC

d_call: TRBD2
v_call: TRBV7-2
cdr3_length: 14
j_call: TRBJ2-5
cdr3_aa: CASSLAREGETQYF
cdr3_nt: TGTGCCAGCAGCTTAGCGCGGGAGGGGGAGACCCAGTACTTC

d_call: -
v_call: TRBV27
cdr3_length: 14
j_call: TRBJ1-2
cdr3_aa: CATTPRAGNYGYTF
cdr3_nt: TGTGCCACCACTCCCAGGGCGGGGAACTATGGCTACACCTTC

d_call: -
v_call: TRBV30
cdr3_length: 15
j_call: TRBJ1-6
cdr3_aa: CAWIRGGTANSPLHF
cdr3_nt: TGTGCCTGGATAAGGGGCGGTACTGCGAATTCACCCCTCCACTTT

d_call: TRBD2
v_call: TRBV5-4
cdr3_length: 16
j_call: TRBJ2-2
cdr3_aa: CASSIAGGPNTGELFF
cdr3_nt: TGTGCCAGCAGCATAGCGGGAGGGCCTAACACCGGGGAGCTGTTTTTT

d_call: -
v_call: TRBV5-1
cdr3_length: 15
j_call: TRBJ2-3
cdr3_aa: CASSLGRGFGDTQYF
cdr3_nt: TGCGCCAGCAGCTTGGGCCGCGGCTTTGGAGATACGCAGTATTTT

d_call: TRBD1
v_call: TRBV16
cdr3_length: 14
j_call: TRBJ1-2
cdr3_aa: CASSQSDRGSGYTF
cdr3_nt: TGTGCCAGCAGCCAATCCGACAGGGGGTCTGGCTACACCTTC

d_call: TRBD1
v_call: TRBV10-2
cdr3_length: 15
j_call: TRBJ2-7
cdr3_aa: CASSVLTGGGHEQYF
cdr3_nt: TGCGCCAGCAGTGTATTAACAGGGGGCGGCCACGAGCAGTACTTC

d_call: -
v_call: TRBV5-6
cdr3_length: 11
j_call: TRBJ2-7
cdr3_aa: CASSLAYEQYF
cdr3_nt: TGTGCCAGCAGCTTGGCGTACGAGCAGTACTTC

d_call: TRBD2
v_call: TRBV5-6
cdr3_length: 17
j_call: TRBJ2-3
cdr3_aa: CASSRSSSNGRTDTQYF
cdr3_nt: TGTGCCAGCAGCCGTTCTTCTTCCAACGGGAGGACTGATACGCAGTATTTT

d_call: -
v_call: TRBV7-9
cdr3_length: 14
j_call: TRBJ1-6
cdr3_aa: CASTQRTENSPLHF
cdr3_nt: TGTGCCAGCACCCAACGGACAGAGAATTCACCCCTCCACTTT

d_call: TRBD2
v_call: TRBV2
cdr3_length: 13
j_call: TRBJ2-3
cdr3_aa: CASRTSGTDTQYF
cdr3_nt: TGTGCCAGCCGGACTAGCGGGACAGATACGCAGTATTTT

d_call: TRBD2
v_call: TRBV9
cdr3_length: 15
j_call: TRBJ2-1
cdr3_aa: CASSKGLAGVAEQFF
cdr3_nt: TGTGCCAGCAGCAAGGGACTAGCGGGAGTCGCTGAGCAGTTCTTC

d_call: TRBD2
v_call: TRBV30
cdr3_length: 16
j_call: TRBJ2-1
cdr3_aa: CAWTEGGGASYNEQFF
cdr3_nt: TGTGCCTGGACTGAAGGCGGGGGGGCGTCCTACAATGAGCAGTTCTTC

d_call: -
v_call: TRBV6-1
cdr3_length: 12
j_call: TRBJ1-1
cdr3_aa: CASSEGRGEAFF
cdr3_nt: TGTGCCAGCAGTGAAGGGAGGGGCGAAGCTTTCTTT

d_call: -
v_call: TRBV5-1
cdr3_length: 15
j_call: TRBJ2-2
cdr3_aa: CASSKQGTNTGELFF
cdr3_nt: TGCGCCAGCAGCAAACAGGGAACGAACACCGGGGAGCTGTTTTTT

d_call: -
v_call: TRBV7-9
cdr3_length: 13
j_call: TRBJ2-5
cdr3_aa: CASRGRGRKTQYF
cdr3_nt: TGTGCCAGCAGGGGACGAGGGAGGAAGACCCAGTACTTC

d_call: -
v_call: TRBV20-1
cdr3_length: 11
j_call: TRBJ2-1
cdr3_aa: CSASRENEQFF
cdr3_nt: TGCAGTGCTAGTCGGGAGAATGAGCAGTTCTTC

d_call: TRBD1
v_call: TRBV2
cdr3_length: 11
j_call: TRBJ2-7
cdr3_aa: CASRRTGKQYF
cdr3_nt: TGTGCCAGCAGGCGGACAGGCAAACAGTACTTC

d_call: TRBD1
v_call: TRBV7-6
cdr3_length: 19
j_call: TRBJ2-2
cdr3_aa: CASSLVQNRDRGPFGELFF
cdr3_nt: TGTGCCAGCAGCTTAGTTCAAAACCGGGACAGGGGACCGTTCGGGGAGCTGTTTTTT

d_call: TRBD2
v_call: TRBV7-2
cdr3_length: 15
j_call: TRBJ2-1
cdr3_aa: CASSLSGSSYNEQFF
cdr3_nt: TGTGCCAGCAGCCTTAGCGGGAGCTCCTACAATGAGCAGTTCTTC

d_call: -
v_call: TRBV28
cdr3_length: 17
j_call: TRBJ1-3
cdr3_aa: CASSLPGRANSGNTIYF
cdr3_nt: TGTGCCAGCAGTTTACCGGGAAGGGCGAACTCTGGAAACACCATATATTTT

d_call: TRBD1
v_call: TRBV28
cdr3_length: 13
j_call: TRBJ1-2
cdr3_aa: CASSQGQHYGYTF
cdr3_nt: TGTGCCAGCAGCCAGGGACAGCACTATGGCTACACCTTC

d_call: -
v_call: TRBV28
cdr3_length: 14
j_call: TRBJ1-2
cdr3_aa: CASSQVRWGEGYTF
cdr3_nt: TGTGCCAGCAGCCAAGTACGGTGGGGGGAAGGCTACACCTTC

d_call: -
v_call: TRBV19
cdr3_length: 13
j_call: TRBJ1-5
cdr3_aa: CASSIRRGQPQHF
cdr3_nt: TGTGCCAGTAGTATAAGACGGGGTCAGCCCCAGCATTTT

d_call: -
v_call: TRBV7-8
cdr3_length: 13
j_call: TRBJ1-1
cdr3_aa: CASSQDRNTEAFF
cdr3_nt: TGTGCCAGCAGCCAAGACAGGAACACTGAAGCTTTCTTT

d_call: TRBD1
v_call: TRBV7-6
cdr3_length: 14
j_call: TRBJ2-7
cdr3_aa: CASSLLGTGGEQYF
cdr3_nt: TGTGCCAGCAGCTTACTTGGGACAGGAGGGGAGCAGTACTTC

d_call: TRBD1
v_call: TRBV2
cdr3_length: 14
j_call: TRBJ2-7
cdr3_aa: CASRQRQGAYEQYF
cdr3_nt: TGTGCCAGCAGACAACGACAGGGGGCCTACGAGCAGTACTTC

d_call: TRBD2
v_call: TRBV5-4
cdr3_length: 13
j_call: TRBJ2-7
cdr3_aa: CASSPKRGNEQYF
cdr3_nt: TGTGCCAGCAGCCCAAAGCGGGGCAACGAGCAGTACTTC

d_call: TRBD2
v_call: TRBV9
cdr3_length: 16
j_call: TRBJ2-1
cdr3_aa: CASSLGLAAYYNEQFF
cdr3_nt: TGTGCCAGCAGCTTGGGACTAGCGGCTTACTACAATGAGCAGTTCTTC

d_call: TRBD2
v_call: TRBV19
cdr3_length: 16
j_call: TRBJ2-5
cdr3_aa: CASSPGASGRPETQYF
cdr3_nt: TGTGCCAGTAGTCCAGGAGCTAGCGGGAGACCAGAGACCCAGTACTTC